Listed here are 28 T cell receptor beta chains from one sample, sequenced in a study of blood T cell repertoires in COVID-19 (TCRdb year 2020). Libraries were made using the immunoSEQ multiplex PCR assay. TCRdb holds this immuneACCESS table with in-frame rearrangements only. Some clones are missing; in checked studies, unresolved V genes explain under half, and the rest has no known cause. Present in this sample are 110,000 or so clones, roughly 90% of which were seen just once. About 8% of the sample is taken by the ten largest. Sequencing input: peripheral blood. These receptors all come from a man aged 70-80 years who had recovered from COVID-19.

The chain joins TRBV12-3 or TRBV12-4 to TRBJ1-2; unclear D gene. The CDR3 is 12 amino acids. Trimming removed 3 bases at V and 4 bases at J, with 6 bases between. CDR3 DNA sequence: TGTGCCAGCAGTTTTAGTTCCTATGGCTACACCTTC. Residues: CASSFSSYGYTF.

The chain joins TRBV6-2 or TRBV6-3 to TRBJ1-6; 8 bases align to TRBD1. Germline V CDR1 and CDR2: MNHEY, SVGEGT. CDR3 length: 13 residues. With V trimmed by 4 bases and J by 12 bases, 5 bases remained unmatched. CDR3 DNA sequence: TGTGCCAGCAGTTTAACACAGGGGGGACCCCTCCACTTT. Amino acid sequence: CASSLTQGGPLHF.

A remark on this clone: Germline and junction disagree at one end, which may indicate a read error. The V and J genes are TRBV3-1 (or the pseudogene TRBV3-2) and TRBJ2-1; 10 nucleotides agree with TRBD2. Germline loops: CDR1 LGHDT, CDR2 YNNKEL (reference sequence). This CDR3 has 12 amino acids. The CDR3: CASSQGPSGRLF. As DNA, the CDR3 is TGTGCCAGCAGCCAAGGACCTAGCGGGAGACTCTTC.

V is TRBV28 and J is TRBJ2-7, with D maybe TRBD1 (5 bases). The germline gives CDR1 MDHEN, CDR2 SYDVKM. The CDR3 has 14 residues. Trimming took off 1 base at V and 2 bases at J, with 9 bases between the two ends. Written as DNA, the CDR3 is TGTGCCAGCAGTTTATACAGGCCGGCCTACGAGCAGTACTTC. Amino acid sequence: CASSLYRPAYEQYF.

This chain's CDR3 is CASSFIGTGVNEQFF. For the CDR3, the DNA is TGTGCCAGCAGTTTCATAGGGACAGGGGTCAATGAGCAGTTCTTC. The chain has TRBV28 and TRBJ2-1, with TRBD1 matching over 10 bases. The germline CDR1 and CDR2 sequences are MDHEN and SYDVKM. After removal of 3 bases from V and 6 bases from J, the junction contained 5 bases not matched to a gene. This CDR3 spans 15 amino acids.

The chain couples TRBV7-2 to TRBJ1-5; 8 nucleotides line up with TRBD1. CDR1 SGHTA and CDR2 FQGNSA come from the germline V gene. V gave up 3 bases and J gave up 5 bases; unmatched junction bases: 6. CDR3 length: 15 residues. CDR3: CASSLMTGADQPQHF. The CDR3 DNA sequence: TGTGCCAGCAGCTTGATGACAGGGGCCGATCAGCCCCAGCATTTT.

In DNA form, the CDR3 reads TGTGCCAGCAGCTTGAGGGGAGGAAATAATTCACCCCTCCACTTT. Protein: CASSLRGGNNSPLHF. The V and J genes are TRBV7-3 and TRBJ1-6, with D maybe TRBD1 (5 bases). The CDR3 totals 15 residues. Germline V CDR1 and CDR2: SGHTA, FQGTGA. V gave up 3 bases and J gave up 5 bases, with 11 bases separating them.

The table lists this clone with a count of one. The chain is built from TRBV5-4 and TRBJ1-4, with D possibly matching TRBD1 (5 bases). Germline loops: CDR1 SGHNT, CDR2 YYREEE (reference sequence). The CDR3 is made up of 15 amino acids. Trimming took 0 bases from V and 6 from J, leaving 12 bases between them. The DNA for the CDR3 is TGTGCCAGCAGCTTGGACGGGACTGCATATGAAAAACTGTTTTTT. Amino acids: CASSLDGTAYEKLFF.

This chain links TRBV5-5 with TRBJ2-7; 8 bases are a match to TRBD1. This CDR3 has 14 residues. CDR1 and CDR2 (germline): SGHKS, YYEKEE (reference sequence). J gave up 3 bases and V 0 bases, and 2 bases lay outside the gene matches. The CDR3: CASSLDRGSYEQYF. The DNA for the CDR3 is TGTGCCAGCAGCTTGGACAGGGGGAGCTACGAGCAGTACTTC.

CDR3 region: CASSPSFSHEQYF. The CDR3 region has the DNA TGTGCCAGCTCACCGAGCTTTTCCCACGAGCAGTACTTC. The chain combines TRBV18 with TRBJ2-7; unclear D gene. Deletions cut 3 bases from V and 5 bases from J, with 11 bases between. Germline V gene sequence: CDR1 KGHSH, CDR2 LQKENI. This CDR3 spans 13 amino acids.

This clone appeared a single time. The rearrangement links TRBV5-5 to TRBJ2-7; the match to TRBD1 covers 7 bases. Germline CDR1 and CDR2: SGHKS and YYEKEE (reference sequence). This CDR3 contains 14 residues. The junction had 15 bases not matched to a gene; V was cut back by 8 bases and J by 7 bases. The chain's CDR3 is CARGRGPPSREQYF. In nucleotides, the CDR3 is TGTGCCAGGGGAAGGGGGCCTCCCTCTCGGGAGCAGTACTTC.

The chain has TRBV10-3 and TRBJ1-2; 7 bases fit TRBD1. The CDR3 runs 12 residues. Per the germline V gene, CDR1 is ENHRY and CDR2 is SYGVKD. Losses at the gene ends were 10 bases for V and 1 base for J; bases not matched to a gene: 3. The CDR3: CATQGGNYGYTF. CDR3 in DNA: TGTGCCACCCAGGGGGGTAACTATGGCTACACCTTC.

In nucleotides, the CDR3 is TGCGCCAGCAGCTTGAACAGGCTGGCCACTGAAGCTTTCTTT. Its translation: CASSLNRLATEAFF. The chain recombines TRBV5-1 with TRBJ1-1; tentative D call: TRBD1 (5 bases). Trimming left V 1 base short and J 4 bases short, with 11 bases between. The CDR3 extends over 14 amino acids. The germline V gene encodes CDR1 SGHRS and CDR2 YFSETQ.

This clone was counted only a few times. This chain's CDR3 is CASSSLTPGGTEAFF. The CDR3 coding sequence is TGCGCCAGCAGCTCCCTAACCCCAGGGGGCACTGAAGCTTTCTTT. This chain joins TRBV5-1 and TRBJ1-1; TRBD1 agrees at 7 bases. V lost 3 bases to trimming and J lost 4 bases; unmatched junction nucleotides: 9. This CDR3 contains 15 residues. The germline CDR1 and CDR2 sequences are SGHRS and YFSETQ. The complete variable domain, with remaining parts taken from reference TRBV5-1 and TRBJ1-1, reads KAGVTQTPRYLIKTRGQQVTLSCSPISGHRSVSWYQQTPGQGLQFLFEYFSETQRNKGNFPGRFSGRQFSNSRSEMNVSTLELGDSALYLCASSSLTPGGTEAFFGQGTRLTVV.

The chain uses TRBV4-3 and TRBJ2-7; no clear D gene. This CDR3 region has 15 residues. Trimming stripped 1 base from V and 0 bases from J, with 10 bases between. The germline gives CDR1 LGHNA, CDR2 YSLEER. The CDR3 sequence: CASSQGTAISYEQYF. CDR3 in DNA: TGCGCCAGCAGCCAAGGAACAGCCATCTCCTACGAGCAGTACTTC.

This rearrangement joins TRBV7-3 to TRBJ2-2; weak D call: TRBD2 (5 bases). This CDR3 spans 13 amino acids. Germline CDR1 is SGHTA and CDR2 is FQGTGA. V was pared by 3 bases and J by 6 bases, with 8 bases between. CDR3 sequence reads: CASSFTSSGELFF. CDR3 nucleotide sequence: TGTGCCAGCAGCTTTACTAGTTCCGGGGAGCTGTTTTTT.

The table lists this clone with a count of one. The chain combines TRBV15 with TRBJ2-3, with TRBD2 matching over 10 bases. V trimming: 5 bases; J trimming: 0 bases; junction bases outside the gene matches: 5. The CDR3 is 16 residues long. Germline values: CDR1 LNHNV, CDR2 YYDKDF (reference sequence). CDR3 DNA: TGTGCCACCAGCGATCGACTAGCGGGCAGCACAGATACGCAGTATTTT. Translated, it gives CATSDRLAGSTDTQYF.

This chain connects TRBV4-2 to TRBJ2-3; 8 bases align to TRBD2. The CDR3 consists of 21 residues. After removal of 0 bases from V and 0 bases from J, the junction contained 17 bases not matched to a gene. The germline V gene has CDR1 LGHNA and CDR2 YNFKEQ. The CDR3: CASSQDILGVAGSSSTDTQYF. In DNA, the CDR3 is TGTGCCAGCAGCCAAGATATTCTAGGGGTAGCGGGGTCCTCTAGCACAGATACGCAGTATTTT.

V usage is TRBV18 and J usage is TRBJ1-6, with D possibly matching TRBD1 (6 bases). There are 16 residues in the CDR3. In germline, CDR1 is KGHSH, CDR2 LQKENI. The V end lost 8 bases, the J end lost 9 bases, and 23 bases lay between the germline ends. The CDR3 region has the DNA TGTGCCAGCAAAAACAGGGAGGGGATTAGCGGTTCACCCCTCCACTTT. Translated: CASKNREGISGSPLHF. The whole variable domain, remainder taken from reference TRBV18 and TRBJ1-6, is NAGVMQNPRHLVRRRGQEARLRCSPMKGHSHVYWYRQLPEEGLKFMVYLQKENIIDESGMPKERFSAEFPKEGPSILRIQQVVRGDSAAYFCASKNREGISGSPLHFGNGTRLTVT.

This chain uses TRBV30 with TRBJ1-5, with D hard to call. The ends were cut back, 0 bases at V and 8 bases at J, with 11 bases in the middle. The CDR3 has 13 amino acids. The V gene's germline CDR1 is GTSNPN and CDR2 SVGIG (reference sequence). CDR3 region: CAWSVMAGEPQHF. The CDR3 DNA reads TGTGCCTGGAGTGTAATGGCGGGCGAGCCCCAGCATTTT.

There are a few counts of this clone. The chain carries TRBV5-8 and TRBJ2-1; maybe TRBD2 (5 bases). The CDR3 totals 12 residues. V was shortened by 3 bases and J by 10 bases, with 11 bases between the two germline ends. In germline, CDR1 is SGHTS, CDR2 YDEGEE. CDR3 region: CASSSRGREQFF. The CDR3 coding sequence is TGTGCCAGCAGCTCCAGAGGGCGCGAGCAGTTCTTC. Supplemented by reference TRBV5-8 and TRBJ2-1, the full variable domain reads EAGVTQSPTHLIKTRGQQATLRCSPISGHTSVYWYQQALGLGLQFLLWYDEGEERNRGNFPPRFSGRQFPNYSSELNVNALELEDSALYLCASSSRGREQFFGPGTRLTVL.

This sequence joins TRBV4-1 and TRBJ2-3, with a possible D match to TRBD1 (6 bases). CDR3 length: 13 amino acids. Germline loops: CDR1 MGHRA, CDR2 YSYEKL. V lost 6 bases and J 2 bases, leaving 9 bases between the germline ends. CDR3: CASRRTVTDTQYF. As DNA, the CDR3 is TGCGCCAGCAGACGGACAGTCACAGATACGCAGTATTTT.

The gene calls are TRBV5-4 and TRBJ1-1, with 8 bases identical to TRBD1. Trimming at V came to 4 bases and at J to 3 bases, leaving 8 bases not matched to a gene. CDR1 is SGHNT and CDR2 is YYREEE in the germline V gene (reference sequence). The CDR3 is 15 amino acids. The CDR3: CASSQVTGGYTEAFF. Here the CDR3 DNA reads TGTGCCAGCAGCCAGGTCACAGGGGGGTACACTGAAGCTTTCTTT.

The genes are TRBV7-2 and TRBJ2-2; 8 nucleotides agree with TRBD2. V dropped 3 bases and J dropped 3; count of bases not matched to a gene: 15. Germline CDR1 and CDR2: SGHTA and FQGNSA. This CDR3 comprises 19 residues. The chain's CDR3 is CASSLLSVGGGPYTGELFF. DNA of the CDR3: TGTGCCAGCAGCTTGCTATCCGTGGGCGGGGGGCCTTACACCGGGGAGCTGTTTTTT.

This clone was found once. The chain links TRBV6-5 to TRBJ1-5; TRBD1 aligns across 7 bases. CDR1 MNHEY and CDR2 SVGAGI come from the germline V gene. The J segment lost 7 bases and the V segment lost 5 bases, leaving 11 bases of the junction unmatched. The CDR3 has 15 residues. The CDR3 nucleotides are TGTGCCAGCAGTCGGACAGGAAGGGGGGTACAGCCCCAGCATTTT. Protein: CASSRTGRGVQPQHF.

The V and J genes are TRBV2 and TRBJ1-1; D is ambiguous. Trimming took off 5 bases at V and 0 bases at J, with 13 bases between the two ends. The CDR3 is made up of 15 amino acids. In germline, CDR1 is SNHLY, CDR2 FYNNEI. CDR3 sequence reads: CASSSVMRVNTEAFF. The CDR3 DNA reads TGTGCCAGCAGTAGCGTAATGCGGGTGAACACTGAAGCTTTCTTT.

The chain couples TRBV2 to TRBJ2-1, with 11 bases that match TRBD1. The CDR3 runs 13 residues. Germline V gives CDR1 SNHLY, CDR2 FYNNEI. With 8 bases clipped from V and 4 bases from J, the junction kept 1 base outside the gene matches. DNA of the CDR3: TGTGCCAGCGGGGACAGGGGGTACAATGAGCAGTTCTTC. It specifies CASGDRGYNEQFF. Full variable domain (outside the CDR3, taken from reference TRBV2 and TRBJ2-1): EPEVTQTPSHQVTQMGQEVILRCVPISNHLYFYWYRQILGQKVEFLVSFYNNEISEKSEIFDDQFSVERPDGSNFTLKIRSTKLEDSAMYFCASGDRGYNEQFFGPGTRLTVL.

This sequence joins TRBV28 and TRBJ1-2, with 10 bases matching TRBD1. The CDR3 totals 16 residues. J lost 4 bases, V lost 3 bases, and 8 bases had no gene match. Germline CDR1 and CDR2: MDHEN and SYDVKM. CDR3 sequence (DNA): TGTGCCAGCAGTTTTTCCGGGACAGGGGTCCGCTATGGCTACACCTTC. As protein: CASSFSGTGVRYGYTF.